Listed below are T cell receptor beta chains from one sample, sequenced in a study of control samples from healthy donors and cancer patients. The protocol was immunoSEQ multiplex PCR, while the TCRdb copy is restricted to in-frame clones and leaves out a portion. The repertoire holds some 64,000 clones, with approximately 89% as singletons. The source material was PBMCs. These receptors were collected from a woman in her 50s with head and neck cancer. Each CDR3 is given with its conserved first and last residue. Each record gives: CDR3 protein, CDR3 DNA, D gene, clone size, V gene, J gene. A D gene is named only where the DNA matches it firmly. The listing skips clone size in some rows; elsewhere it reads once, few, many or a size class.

CDR3aa: CASSLPASTGGNQPQHF
CDR3nt: TGTGCCAGTAGTTTACCCGCCTCTACAGGGGGCAATCAGCCCCAGCATTTT
d_gene: TRBD1
abundance: .
v_gene: TRBV19
j_gene: TRBJ1-5

CDR3aa: CASSPGAGELFF
CDR3nt: TGTGCCAGCAGCCCCGGGGCCGGGGAGCTGTTTTTT
d_gene: .
abundance: .
v_gene: TRBV6-6
j_gene: TRBJ2-2

CDR3aa: CASSPQGRNQPQHF
CDR3nt: TGTGCCAGCAGCCCCCAGGGTAGGAATCAGCCCCAGCATTTT
d_gene: .
abundance: .
v_gene: TRBV7-9
j_gene: TRBJ1-5

CDR3aa: CASRNEFGTGTYNSPLHF
CDR3nt: TGTGCCAGCAGGAATGAGTTCGGGACAGGGACCTATAATTCACCCCTCCACTTT
d_gene: TRBD1
abundance: .
v_gene: TRBV27
j_gene: TRBJ1-6

CDR3aa: CASRPRANQPQHF
CDR3nt: TGTGCCAGTAGACCAAGGGCAAATCAGCCCCAGCATTTT
d_gene: .
abundance: .
v_gene: TRBV19
j_gene: TRBJ1-5

CDR3aa: CASSHSYEQYF
CDR3nt: TGTGCCAGCAGCCACTCCTACGAGCAGTACTTC
d_gene: .
abundance: .
v_gene: TRBV28
j_gene: TRBJ2-7

CDR3aa: CASSDSGTQPGNSPLHF
CDR3nt: TGTGCCAGCAGTGATTCCGGGACCCAGCCCGGGAATTCACCCCTCCACTTT
d_gene: .
abundance: .
v_gene: TRBV6-1
j_gene: TRBJ1-6

CDR3aa: CSVRWGTGEGYEQYF
CDR3nt: TGCAGCGTCCGATGGGGGACAGGGGAGGGCTACGAGCAGTACTTC
d_gene: TRBD1
abundance: .
v_gene: TRBV29-1
j_gene: TRBJ2-7

CDR3aa: CASKWDPKSETQYF
CDR3nt: TGTGCCAGTAAATGGGACCCAAAGTCAGAGACCCAGTACTTC
d_gene: .
abundance: .
v_gene: TRBV19
j_gene: TRBJ2-5

CDR3aa: CSASVGRGSSDTQYF
CDR3nt: TGCAGTGCTAGTGTAGGGCGGGGGAGTTCAGATACGCAGTATTTT
d_gene: TRBD2
abundance: .
v_gene: TRBV20-1
j_gene: TRBJ2-3

CDR3aa: CASSPGLGPPYNEQFF
CDR3nt: TGTGCCAGCAGCCCAGGACTGGGACCCCCCTACAATGAGCAGTTCTTC
d_gene: .
abundance: few
v_gene: TRBV7-9
j_gene: TRBJ2-1

CDR3aa: CASSRGQGDSGNTIYF
CDR3nt: TGTGCCAGCAGTAGAGGGCAGGGGGACTCTGGAAACACCATATATTTT
d_gene: TRBD1
abundance: .
v_gene: TRBV4-2
j_gene: TRBJ1-3

CDR3aa: CATSRDQGAREQFF
CDR3nt: TGTGCCACCAGCAGAGATCAAGGGGCCAGGGAGCAGTTCTTC
d_gene: .
abundance: .
v_gene: TRBV15
j_gene: TRBJ2-1

CDR3aa: CASSLEQGSYSPLHF
CDR3nt: TGTGCCAGCAGCTTGGAGCAGGGGAGTTATTCACCCCTCCACTTT
d_gene: .
abundance: once
v_gene: TRBV5-5
j_gene: TRBJ1-6

CDR3aa: CAWSLRGPETQYF
CDR3nt: TGTGCCTGGTCCCTCCGGGGGCCAGAGACCCAGTACTTC
d_gene: .
abundance: .
v_gene: TRBV30
j_gene: TRBJ2-5

CDR3aa: CASSLGTGTNEKLFF
CDR3nt: TGTGCCAGCAGTTTGGGGACAGGGACTAATGAAAAACTGTTTTTT
d_gene: TRBD1
abundance: once
v_gene: TRBV28
j_gene: TRBJ1-4

CDR3aa: CASSEGRRGGQNEKLFF
CDR3nt: TGTGCCAGCAGTGAAGGAAGGCGGGGGGGCCAAAATGAAAAACTGTTTTTT
d_gene: .
abundance: .
v_gene: TRBV2
j_gene: TRBJ1-4

CDR3aa: CASSDQTGMFSSEAFF
CDR3nt: TGTGCCAGCAGTGATCAGACAGGGATGTTCTCTTCTGAAGCTTTCTTT
d_gene: TRBD1
abundance: .
v_gene: TRBV2
j_gene: TRBJ1-1

CDR3aa: CASTLMSGTDRYTF
CDR3nt: TGTGCCAGTACCCTTATGTCCGGGACGGACCGCTACACCTTC
d_gene: .
abundance: .
v_gene: TRBV19
j_gene: TRBJ1-2

CDR3aa: CASSFRTSGANEQYF
CDR3nt: TGTGCCAGTAGTTTCAGGACTAGCGGGGCCAACGAGCAGTACTTC
d_gene: TRBD2
abundance: .
v_gene: TRBV19
j_gene: TRBJ2-7

CDR3aa: CASSQEGGLSGAFF
CDR3nt: TGTGCCAGCAGCCAAGAGGGGGGGCTATCGGGGGCTTTCTTT
d_gene: .
abundance: .
v_gene: TRBV4-2
j_gene: TRBJ1-1

CDR3aa: CASSPLLSYEQYF
CDR3nt: TGTGCCAGTAGTCCCCTCCTGTCCTACGAGCAGTACTTC
d_gene: .
abundance: .
v_gene: TRBV19
j_gene: TRBJ2-7

CDR3aa: CASSYERGGQGHYGYTF
CDR3nt: TGTGCCAGCAGTTACGAGCGGGGGGGACAGGGACACTATGGCTACACCTTC
d_gene: TRBD1
abundance: .
v_gene: TRBV6-2/TRBV6-3
j_gene: TRBJ1-2

CDR3aa: CASSPGGMTEKLFF
CDR3nt: TGTGCCAGCAGCCCTGGGGGTATGACTGAAAAACTGTTTTTT
d_gene: .
abundance: .
v_gene: TRBV5-4
j_gene: TRBJ1-4

CDR3aa: CASSRTGVFNQPQHF
CDR3nt: TGTGCCAGCAGTAGAACAGGGGTCTTCAATCAGCCCCAGCATTTT
d_gene: TRBD1
abundance: .
v_gene: TRBV28
j_gene: TRBJ1-5

CDR3aa: CASSYGTGGYTF
CDR3nt: TGTGCCAGCAGTTACGGGACAGGCGGCTACACCTTC
d_gene: TRBD1
abundance: .
v_gene: TRBV6-6
j_gene: TRBJ1-2

CDR3aa: CASSLTFGTSSNQPQHF
CDR3nt: TGTGCCAGCAGTTTAACGTTCGGGACATCGAGCAATCAGCCCCAGCATTTT
d_gene: .
abundance: .
v_gene: TRBV28
j_gene: TRBJ1-5

CDR3aa: CASSRGGGAEQYF
CDR3nt: TGTGCCAGCAGCCGAGGCGGAGGGGCCGAGCAGTACTTC
d_gene: .
abundance: .
v_gene: TRBV7-9
j_gene: TRBJ2-7

CDR3aa: CASSLSVGYNEQFF
CDR3nt: TGTGCCAGCAGCTTGTCTGTTGGCTACAATGAGCAGTTCTTC
d_gene: .
abundance: .
v_gene: TRBV5-6
j_gene: TRBJ2-1

CDR3aa: CASRRSTSGGKDTQYF
CDR3nt: TGTGCCAGCAGGCGATCGACTAGCGGGGGGAAAGATACGCAGTATTTT
d_gene: TRBD2
abundance: .
v_gene: TRBV28
j_gene: TRBJ2-3

CDR3aa: CAWSIHTGGYYNEQFF
CDR3nt: TGTGCCTGGAGTATCCATACAGGGGGCTACTACAATGAGCAGTTCTTC
d_gene: TRBD1
abundance: .
v_gene: TRBV30
j_gene: TRBJ2-1

CDR3aa: CASSPRWAVDTQYF
CDR3nt: TGTGCCAGCAGTCCCCGGTGGGCCGTAGATACGCAGTATTTT
d_gene: .
abundance: .
v_gene: TRBV5-5
j_gene: TRBJ2-3

CDR3aa: CASSQGFTSGGLNTGELFF
CDR3nt: TGCGCCAGCAGCCAAGGTTTTACTAGCGGGGGCCTGAACACCGGGGAGCTGTTTTTT
d_gene: TRBD2
abundance: .
v_gene: TRBV4-3
j_gene: TRBJ2-2

CDR3aa: CASREGVSWNSPLHF
CDR3nt: TGTGCCTCCAGGGAGGGAGTTTCGTGGAATTCACCCCTCCACTTT
d_gene: .
abundance: .
v_gene: TRBV30
j_gene: TRBJ1-6

CDR3aa: CASSYSGTGANVLTF
CDR3nt: TGTGCCAGCAGTTACTCAGGGACTGGGGCCAACGTCCTGACTTTC
d_gene: .
abundance: .
v_gene: TRBV6-5
j_gene: TRBJ2-6

CDR3aa: CASSQGLLNTEAFF
CDR3nt: TGTGCCAGTTCACAGGGACTCTTGAACACTGAAGCTTTCTTT
d_gene: .
abundance: .
v_gene: TRBV19
j_gene: TRBJ1-1

CDR3aa: CASSPPEGGEFGELFF
CDR3nt: TGTGCCAGCAGCCCACCAGAGGGCGGGGAGTTTGGGGAGCTGTTTTTT
d_gene: .
abundance: .
v_gene: TRBV5-4
j_gene: TRBJ2-2

CDR3aa: CASSFRGGLRGELFF
CDR3nt: TGTGCCAGCAGCTTCCGGGGAGGCCTGAGGGGGGAGCTGTTTTTT
d_gene: .
abundance: .
v_gene: TRBV5-8
j_gene: TRBJ2-2

CDR3aa: CASSVGTGRGYEQYF
CDR3nt: TGTGCCAGCAGTGTTGGGACAGGCAGAGGCTACGAGCAGTACTTC
d_gene: TRBD1
abundance: .
v_gene: TRBV2
j_gene: TRBJ2-7

CDR3aa: CASSREAGFINEKLFF
CDR3nt: TGTGCCAGCAGCCGGGAGGCAGGATTTATCAATGAAAAACTGTTTTTT
d_gene: .
abundance: few
v_gene: TRBV5-6
j_gene: TRBJ1-4

CDR3aa: CASSRDRSTGELFF
CDR3nt: TGTGCCAGTAGCCGGGACAGAAGCACCGGGGAGCTGTTTTTT
d_gene: TRBD1
abundance: .
v_gene: TRBV19
j_gene: TRBJ2-2

CDR3aa: CASSQGGIGYTF
CDR3nt: TGTGCCAGCAGCCAAGGAGGGATCGGCTACACCTTC
d_gene: .
abundance: .
v_gene: TRBV3-1/TRBV3-2
j_gene: TRBJ1-2

CDR3aa: CASIQYGTANTGELFF
CDR3nt: TGTGCCAGCATCCAGTATGGGACAGCGAACACCGGGGAGCTGTTTTTT
d_gene: TRBD1
abundance: medium-sized
v_gene: TRBV5-6
j_gene: TRBJ2-2